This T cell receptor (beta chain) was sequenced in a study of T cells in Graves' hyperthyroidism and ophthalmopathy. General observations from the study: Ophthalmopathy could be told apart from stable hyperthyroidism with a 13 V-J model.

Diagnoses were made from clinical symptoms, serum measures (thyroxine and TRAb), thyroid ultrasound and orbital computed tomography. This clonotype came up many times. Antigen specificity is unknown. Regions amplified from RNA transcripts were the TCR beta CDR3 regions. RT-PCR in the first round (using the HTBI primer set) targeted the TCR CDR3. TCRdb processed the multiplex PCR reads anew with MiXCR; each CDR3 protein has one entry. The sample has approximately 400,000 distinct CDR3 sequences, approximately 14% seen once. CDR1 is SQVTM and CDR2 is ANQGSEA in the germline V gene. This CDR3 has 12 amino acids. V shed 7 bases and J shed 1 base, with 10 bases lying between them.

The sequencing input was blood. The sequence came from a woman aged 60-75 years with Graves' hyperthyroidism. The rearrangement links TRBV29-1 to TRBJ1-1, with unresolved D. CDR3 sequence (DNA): TGCAGCGGGAATGAACAGAACACTGAAGCTTTCTTT. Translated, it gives CSGNEQNTEAFF.